Shown below are 6 T cell receptor beta chains from a single sample sequenced in a study of cytomegalovirus exposure and HLA in healthy donors. PCR used 60 Vbeta primers and 13 Jbeta primers. Sequenced by immunoSEQ multiplex PCR; TCRdb stores in-frame clones only, minus some. The sample lists some 150,000 clones, around 10% occurring once. Sequencing was performed on PBMCs. These TCRs come from a man between 45 and 60 years old in good health and CMV-seronegative.

Only a few counts were recorded for this clone. This rearrangement joins TRBV7-2 to TRBJ2-7, with a weak D call TRBD1 (5 bases). The ends were cut back, 5 bases at V and 0 bases at J, with 14 bases in the middle. Germline V gives CDR1 SGHTA, CDR2 FQGNSA. The CDR3 is 15 amino acids. The CDR3 DNA is TGTGCCAGCAGCCGCGATAAGGGGTTCTCCTACGAGCAGTACTTC. This gives the protein CASSRDKGFSYEQYF.

This clone was detected only a few times. The gene calls are TRBV19 and TRBJ1-1, with D perhaps matching TRBD1 (5 bases). Germline CDR1 and CDR2: LNHDA and SQIVND (reference sequence). The V end lost 4 bases, the J end lost 5 bases, and 14 bases lay between the germline ends. The CDR3 loop spans 14 amino acids. CDR3 nucleotides: TGTGCCAGTAGTAACCCAGGGCTATGGACTGAAGCTTTCTTT. The encoded protein is CASSNPGLWTEAFF.

The chain combines TRBV29-1 with TRBJ2-5; 8 bases align to TRBD1. J gave up 4 bases and V 7 bases, and 8 bases lay outside the gene matches. The CDR3 consists of 13 residues. Germline-derived CDR1 and CDR2 are SQVTM and ANQGSEA. The DNA for the CDR3 is TGCAGCGAAGGACAGGGAGCGGGAGAGACCCAGTACTTC. It encodes CSEGQGAGETQYF.

This clone was seen only a few times. The chain uses TRBV6-5 and TRBJ2-5; D is possibly TRBD2 (6 bases). This CDR3 is built from 15 residues. With 2 bases removed from V and 5 bases from J, the gap between germline ends came to 15 bases. CDR1 and CDR2 from the germline V gene are MNHEY and SVGAGI. The CDR3, as DNA: TGTGCCAGCAGTTACGCAAAGGAGGGCCGGGAGACCCAGTACTTC. Translating gives CASSYAKEGRETQYF.

In its sample, this clone was seen a few times. This sequence joins TRBV27 and TRBJ2-7, with 8 bases fitting TRBD2. The CDR3 has 15 residues. Per germline, CDR1 MNHEY and CDR2 SMNVEV (reference sequence). V lost 4 bases to trimming and J lost 6 bases; unmatched junction nucleotides: 11. CDR3 coding DNA: TGTGCCAGCAGTTCCGAGAGCGGGAGAACCTCCGAGCAGTACTTC. Encoded protein: CASSSESGRTSEQYF.

The chain has TRBV15 and TRBJ1-2, with 8 bases matching TRBD1. The CDR3 totals 14 residues. Trimming at V came to 3 bases and at J to 5 bases, leaving 5 bases not matched to a gene. The germline gives CDR1 LNHNV, CDR2 YYDKDF (reference sequence). Here the CDR3 reads CATSRDRVGYGYTF. CDR3 DNA: TGTGCCACCAGCAGGGACAGGGTGGGATATGGCTACACCTTC. Full variable domain (outside the CDR3, taken from reference TRBV15 and TRBJ1-2): DAMVIQNPRYQVTQFGKPVTLSCSQTLNHNVMYWYQQKSSQAPKLLFHYYDKDFNNEADTPDNFQSRRPNTSFCFLDIRSPGLGDTAMYLCATSRDRVGYGYTFGSGTRLTVV.